The 30 T cell receptor beta chains given below trace back to one sample, sequenced in a study of OX40 agonist ivuxolimab in advanced cancers. Some clones are missing from TCRdb's copy, which holds only in-frame ones; the method was immunoSEQ multiplex PCR. Of some 41,000 clones listed, about 85% are singletons. This sample comprised CD4+ or CD8+ T cells sorted from blood, obtained in a trial of the OX40 agonist ivuxolimab. These TCRs come from an adult with an advanced solid tumor such as melanoma, head and neck, liver or kidney cancer.

The chain recombines TRBV6-5 with TRBJ2-5; D perhaps matches TRBD1 (6 bases). The J call may be in error: the DNA end matches TRBJ2-7 better. The CDR3 runs to 14 residues. The germline V gene has CDR1 MNHEY and CDR2 SVGAGI. Here the CDR3 reads CASSYGGPPHEQYF. The CDR3 DNA follows: TGTGCCAGCAGTTACGGGGGCCCCCCCCACGAGCAGTACTTC.

CDR3 protein: CASSSPGTVNTEAFF. In DNA, the CDR3 is TGTGCCAGCAGCTCGCCGGGAACGGTGAACACTGAAGCTTTCTTT. This rearrangement joins TRBV5-4 to TRBJ1-1; D uncertain. The germline V and J ends were trimmed by 3 bases and 0 bases, with 12 bases remaining between them. The CDR3 is 15 residues long. The germline gives CDR1 SGHNT, CDR2 YYREEE (reference sequence).

The chain recombines TRBV7-6 with TRBJ2-3, with D tentatively TRBD1 or TRBD2 (5 bases each). V was cut by 5 bases and J by 0 bases, with 12 bases left in between. The germline CDR1 and CDR2 sequences are SGHVS and FNYEAQ. This CDR3 is 15 amino acids long. The CDR3: CASSAEGRSTDTQYF. The CDR3 region has the DNA TGTGCCAGCAGCGCAGAGGGACGGAGCACAGATACGCAGTATTTT.

The chain has TRBV7-6 and TRBJ1-1, with 8 positions matching TRBD1. CDR1 and CDR2 from the germline V gene are SGHVS and FNYEAQ. V lost 1 base to trimming and J lost 2 bases; unmatched junction nucleotides: 9. This CDR3 spans 17 amino acids. CDR3 loop: CASSLGGTGAFNTEAFF. The CDR3 DNA reads TGTGCCAGCAGCTTAGGGGGGACAGGCGCCTTCAACACTGAAGCTTTCTTT.

This clone appeared once. The rearrangement joins TRBV7-6 to TRBJ2-7, with TRBD1 matching over 11 bases. Germline CDR1 reads SGHVS; CDR2 reads FNYEAQ. The length of the CDR3 is 16 residues. V dropped 1 base and J dropped 2; count of bases not matched to a gene: 4. Here the CDR3 reads CASSLDRDRGTYEQYF. CDR3 in DNA: TGTGCCAGCAGCTTAGACCGGGACAGGGGGACCTACGAGCAGTACTTC.

V gene TRBV7-2 combines with J gene TRBJ2-7; D gene ambiguous. The CDR3 spans 12 residues. The germline V gene has CDR1 SGHTA and CDR2 FQGNSA. Between the trimmed V and J ends, which lost 4 bases and 6 bases, there was a span of 10 bases. The CDR3 reads CASSWGSVEQYF. The CDR3 DNA reads TGTGCCAGCAGCTGGGGTAGTGTCGAGCAGTACTTC.

This chain uses TRBV4-3 with TRBJ1-1; D is unresolved. The CDR3 is made up of 14 amino acids. The germline V gene has CDR1 LGHNA and CDR2 YSLEER. V gave up 2 bases and J gave up 11 bases, with 18 bases separating them. In nucleotides, the CDR3 is TGCGCCAGCAGCCAACCCGGACGTACAAACGTGGCTTTCTTT. As protein: CASSQPGRTNVAFF.

This clone was counted between two and nine times. This chain joins TRBV4-3 and TRBJ1-2; D is uncertain. The germline V gene has CDR1 LGHNA and CDR2 YSLEER. V dropped 0 bases and J dropped 4 bases, with 15 bases sitting between them. The CDR3 sequence is 16 residues long. The CDR3 DNA is TGCGCCAGCAGCCAAGACGAGGTGGGAGGCGGCTATGGCTACACCTTC. Translating it yields CASSQDEVGGGYGYTF.

V usage is TRBV6-5 and J usage is TRBJ1-3, with 8 bases matching TRBD1. From germline, CDR1 is MNHEY and CDR2 SVGAGI. The V gene end was trimmed by 4 bases and the J gene end by 8 bases; junction bases not matched to a gene: 10. The CDR3 runs 15 residues. The CDR3 is CASSSPTGDLHTIYF. CDR3 nucleotide sequence: TGTGCCAGCAGTTCGCCGACAGGGGATCTACACACCATATATTTT.

This chain uses TRBV25-1 with TRBJ2-7; D not resolved. CDR3 size: 14 residues. The V end lost 2 bases, the J end lost 3 bases, and 11 bases lay between the germline ends. The V gene's germline CDR1 is MGHDK and CDR2 SYGVNS. CDR3 amino acids: CASSERERFYEQYF. The DNA of the CDR3 is TGTGCCAGCAGTGAAAGAGAACGGTTCTACGAGCAGTACTTC.

The chain has TRBV7-3 and TRBJ2-7, with 12 bases lining up with TRBD1. Germline V gene sequence: CDR1 SGHTA, CDR2 FQGTGA. The J segment lost 4 bases and the V segment lost 5 bases, leaving 6 bases of the junction unmatched. The CDR3 is 15 residues long. Here the CDR3 reads CASSRGTGGHYEQYF. As DNA, the CDR3 is TGTGCCAGCAGCCGGGGGACAGGGGGCCATTACGAGCAGTACTTC.

The genes are TRBV29-1 and TRBJ1-1; TRBD1 matches at 9 bases. The CDR3 has 14 residues. Germline CDR1 reads SQVTM; CDR2 reads ANQGSEA. V lost 7 bases to trimming and J lost 4 bases; unmatched junction nucleotides: 10. The CDR3 protein is CSGATGGKVTEAFF. In nucleotides, the CDR3 is TGCAGCGGGGCGACAGGGGGAAAGGTCACTGAAGCTTTCTTT.

The rearrangement joins TRBV11-1 to TRBJ2-7, with 8 bases lining up with TRBD1. The CDR3 has 14 amino acids. J gave up 3 bases and V 0 bases, and 1 base lay outside the gene matches. Germline V CDR1 and CDR2: SGHAT, FQDESV (reference sequence). As DNA, the CDR3 is TGTGCCAGCAGCTTAGCCGACAGGGGCTACGAGCAGTACTTC. It is translated as CASSLADRGYEQYF.

V and J are TRBV9 and TRBJ2-5, with 8 bases aligning to TRBD2. This CDR3 region has 15 residues. The V segment lost 4 bases and the J segment 2 bases; nucleotides outside the gene matches: 7. Germline loops: CDR1 SGDLS, CDR2 YYNGEE. Written as DNA, the CDR3 is TGTGCCAGCAGCCCCGGGGGGGGCGGGCAAGAGACCCAGTACTTC. Translation gives CASSPGGGGQETQYF.

The chain links TRBV27 to TRBJ1-3; TRBD1 aligns across 7 bases. Per germline, CDR1 MNHEY and CDR2 SMNVEV (reference sequence). V was pared by 8 bases and J by 0 bases, with 7 bases of the junction left unmatched. CDR3 length: 15 residues. CDR3 nucleotide sequence: TGTGCCAGCGCCTTACAGGGGAGCTCTGGAAACACCATATATTTT. Translated, it gives CASALQGSSGNTIYF.

This clone was observed a single time. V gene TRBV11-2 combines with J gene TRBJ2-1; D is unresolved. The CDR3 totals 12 residues. Germline V gives CDR1 SGHAT, CDR2 FQNNGV. Trimming pared 1 base from V and 9 bases from J, leaving 7 bases between. CDR3 region: CASSLAVREQFF. The CDR3 bases are TGTGCCAGCAGCTTAGCGGTCCGTGAGCAGTTCTTC.

This chain links TRBV29-1 with TRBJ2-1; D not certain. This CDR3 region has 14 residues. Trimming removed 2 bases from V and 0 bases from J, with 8 bases in between. CDR1 is SQVTM, CDR2 ANQGSEA, per germline. The CDR3 nucleotides are TGCAGCGTTGAACGCAGTTCCTCCTACAATGAGCAGTTCTTC. The encoded protein is CSVERSSSYNEQFF.

The J gene is TRBJ2-7, the V gene TRBV9; TRBD1 aligns across 8 bases. With V trimmed by 0 bases and J by 3 bases, 5 bases remained unmatched. Germline lookup yields CDR1 SGDLS and CDR2 YYNGEE. The CDR3 extends over 15 amino acids. The CDR3 loop reads CASSVEDRGFYEQYF. The CDR3 region has the DNA TGTGCCAGCAGCGTAGAAGACAGGGGCTTCTACGAGCAGTACTTC.

A single count supports this clone. V usage is TRBV4-3 and J usage is TRBJ2-1; the match to TRBD1 covers 9 bases. Germline CDR1 is LGHNA and CDR2 is YSLEER. The V gene end was trimmed by 2 bases and the J gene end by 5 bases; junction bases not matched to a gene: 13. The CDR3 length is 18 residues. CDR3 coding DNA: TGCGCCAGCAGCCAACGAGTAGCCTGGACAGGGGATAACAATGAGCAGTTCTTC. Translation: CASSQRVAWTGDNNEQFF.

The chain uses TRBV13 and TRBJ2-1; D possibly corresponds to TRBD1 (6 bases). Germline loops: CDR1 PRHDT, CDR2 FYEKMQ (reference sequence). The CDR3 runs to 13 residues. V gave up 5 bases and J gave up 4 bases, with 9 bases separating them. CDR3 in amino acids: CASSQTGYNEQFF. The CDR3, as DNA: TGTGCCAGCAGCCAGACAGGTTACAATGAGCAGTTCTTC.

The rearrangement joins TRBV9 to TRBJ1-2, with D possibly being TRBD1 (5 bases). This CDR3 is built from 15 residues. V was shortened by 0 bases and J by 6 bases, with 15 bases between the two germline ends. CDR1 is SGDLS and CDR2 is YYNGEE in the germline V gene. The chain's CDR3 is CASSVGILLGDGYTF. The CDR3 bases are TGTGCCAGCAGCGTAGGGATCCTACTGGGGGATGGCTACACCTTC. The variable domain in full, with the rest retrieved from reference TRBV9 and TRBJ1-2, is DSGVTQTPKHLITATGQRVTLRCSPRSGDLSVYWYQQSLDQGLQFLIQYYNGEERAKGNILERFSAQQFPDLHSELNLSSLELGDSALYFCASSVGILLGDGYTFGSGTRLTVV.

A few counts support this clone. The chain joins TRBV30 to TRBJ1-1; TRBD1 might be the D (5 bases). With 8 bases removed from V and 4 bases from J, the gap between germline ends came to 14 bases. The germline V gene encodes CDR1 GTSNPN and CDR2 SVGIG (reference sequence). The CDR3 extends over 12 amino acids. The CDR3 DNA sequence: TGTGCCCTGCAAGAGGGGAGCACTGAAGCTTTCTTT. Its translation: CALQEGSTEAFF.

In the case of this clone: A much larger clone is a single base away; this may be a read error. The V call is TRBV19, the J call TRBJ1-5; D may be TRBD1 (6 bases). The germline V gene encodes CDR1 LNHDA and CDR2 SQIVND (reference sequence). The CDR3 contains 14 residues. With 3 bases removed from V and 7 bases from J, the gap between germline ends came to 13 bases. The CDR3 sequence: CASSIRGARQPQHF. CDR3 nucleotides: TGTGCCAGTAGTATCCGGGGGGCCCGGCAGCCCCAGCATTTT. Full variable domain (remainder filled in from reference TRBV19 and TRBJ1-5): DGGITQSPKYLFRKEGQNVTLSCEQNLNHDAMYWYRQDPGQGLRLIYYSQIVNDFQKGDIAEGYSVSREKKESFPLTVTSAQKNPTAFYLCASSIRGARQPQHFGDGTRLSIL.

CDR3 in DNA: TGCGCCAGCTATACTAGCGCGGCACCCCAGGATGAGCAGTTCTTC. It yields the protein CASYTSAAPQDEQFF. The chain joins TRBV10-2 to TRBJ2-1; 7 bases are a match to TRBD2. The CDR3 has 15 residues. The J segment lost 8 bases and the V segment lost 8 bases, leaving 15 bases of the junction unmatched. The germline gives CDR1 WSHSY, CDR2 SAAADI.

This clone appeared once. V gene TRBV30 combines with J gene TRBJ1-5; 8 bases line up with TRBD1. Per the germline V gene, CDR1 is GTSNPN and CDR2 is SVGIG (reference sequence). The V segment lost 1 base and the J segment 8 bases; nucleotides outside the gene matches: 10. The CDR3 extends over 15 amino acids. The CDR3 spells CAWSGGQGLAEPQHF. For the CDR3, the DNA is TGTGCCTGGAGTGGAGGACAGGGCCTTGCGGAGCCCCAGCATTTT.

The rearrangement links TRBV9 to TRBJ2-3; no clear D gene. Trimming stripped 3 bases from V and 6 bases from J, with 17 bases between. Per germline, CDR1 SGDLS and CDR2 YYNGEE. This CDR3 has 15 amino acids. The CDR3 DNA sequence: TGTGCCAGCAGCGGCTCCCCGCCTACCACGGATACGCAGTATTTT. It encodes CASSGSPPTTDTQYF.

The chain uses TRBV10-2 and TRBJ2-3, with D perhaps matching TRBD1 (6 bases). Trimming cost V 6 bases and J 4 bases, with 11 bases left between them. Germline V gene lookup returns CDR1 WSHSY and CDR2 SAAADI. The CDR3 has 13 residues. CDR3 in DNA: TGCGCCAGCAGGGGGGCTCTCTCAGATACGCAGTATTTT. Translated, it gives CASRGALSDTQYF.

The chain is built from TRBV14 and TRBJ1-1; D gene uncertain. CDR1 and CDR2 (germline): SGHDN, FVKESK. CDR3 length equals 15 residues. The V gene lost 4 bases and the J gene lost 5 bases, with 17 bases spanning the gap. In DNA, the CDR3 is TGTGCCAGCAGCCCGGGAGGTGCCCTAGGGACTGAAGCTTTCTTT. Amino acid sequence: CASSPGGALGTEAFF. Filled out from reference TRBV14 and TRBJ1-1, the complete variable domain reads EAGVTQFPSHSVIEKGQTVTLRCDPISGHDNLYWYRRVMGKEIKFLLHFVKESKQDESGMPNNRFLAERTGGTYSTLKVQPAELEDSGVYFCASSPGGALGTEAFFGQGTRLTVV.

The rearrangement uses TRBV11-1 and TRBJ2-3, with 9 bases fitting TRBD2. Germline CDR1 and CDR2: SGHAT and FQDESV (reference sequence). This CDR3 has 15 residues. The trim removed 6 bases at V and 0 bases at J, leaving 4 bases unmatched. CDR3 sequence reads: CASRSSGASTDTQYF. DNA for the CDR3: TGTGCCAGCAGGTCTAGCGGGGCTAGCACAGATACGCAGTATTTT.

V is TRBV30 and J is TRBJ1-5; D is unresolved. Germline lookup yields CDR1 GTSNPN and CDR2 SVGIG (reference sequence). This CDR3 spans 13 amino acids. Trimming stripped 4 bases from V and 2 bases from J, with 9 bases between. The DNA of the CDR3 is TGTGCCTGGACCCCCTCGGGCAATCAGCCCCAGCATTTT. Residues: CAWTPSGNQPQHF.